Presented here are 26 T cell receptor beta chains from one specimen sequenced in a study of CD8+CD57+ T cells in acquired aplastic anemia (dated by TCRdb to about 2018). Patients chosen for sequencing had shown expansion of CD8+CD57+ cells by flow cytometry. Sequencing used an Illumina HiSeq 2000. Genomic DNA was used as template for profiling of TCR beta VDJ combinations and CDR3 sequences. TCRdb itself trimmed the public reads at Q25 with fastp, ran MiXCR and retained productive beta chains. One record per CDR3 amino acid sequence lists the most common genes and DNA. Here the sample has 150,000 to 200,000 distinct CDR3 sequences; under 50% occur a single time. The ten biggest clones cover around 2% of the sample. Sequences were obtained from sorted CD4+, CD8+, or CD8+CD57+ T cells (not recorded which) from PBMCs. These receptor sequences come from a human donor with aplastic anemia.

This clonotype appeared many times. The J gene is TRBJ1-2, the V gene TRBV5-5, with 11 bases identical to TRBD1. With V trimmed by 3 bases and J by 5 bases, 3 bases remained unmatched. The CDR3 spans 14 residues. CDR1 SGHKS and CDR2 YYEKEE come from the germline V gene (reference sequence). Here the CDR3 reads CASSSGQGGYGYTF. The DNA for the CDR3 is TGTGCCAGCAGCTCGGGACAGGGGGGGTATGGCTACACCTTC.

This clonotype was counted at least ten times. The V gene is TRBV12-3 or TRBV12-4, the J gene TRBJ1-6; 7 nucleotides line up with TRBD1. The CDR3 runs to 14 residues. V shed 5 bases, J shed 6 bases, and the junction held 4 bases outside the gene matches. In nucleotides, the CDR3 is TGTGCCAGCAGTCGACAGGGAAGTAATTCACCCCTCCACTTT. Protein product: CASSRQGSNSPLHF.

This clonotype was counted ten times or more. The CDR3 loop reads CASSVTGASGNTIYF. DNA for the CDR3: TGTGCCAGCAGCGTAACAGGGGCCTCTGGAAACACCATATATTTT. V and J are TRBV9 and TRBJ1-3; 7 positions agree with TRBD1. This CDR3 region has 15 residues. With 1 base clipped from V and 0 bases from J, the junction kept 1 base outside the gene matches. Germline V lookup: CDR1 SGDLS, CDR2 YYNGEE. The full variable domain, with the rest looked up from reference TRBV9 and TRBJ1-3, is DSGVTQTPKHLITATGQRVTLRCSPRSGDLSVYWYQQSLDQGLQFLIQYYNGEERAKGNILERFSAQQFPDLHSELNLSSLELGDSALYFCASSVTGASGNTIYFGEGSWLTVV.

This clonotype has more than one count but fewer than ten. This sequence joins TRBV19 and TRBJ2-3, with D unresolved. The V end lost 4 bases, the J end lost 1 base, and 3 bases lay between the germline ends. CDR1 is LNHDA, CDR2 SQIVND, per germline (reference sequence). CDR3 length: 12 residues. The CDR3 protein is CASSTRTDTQYF. CDR3 sequence (DNA): TGTGCCAGTAGTACCCGCACAGATACGCAGTATTTT.

The V call is TRBV7-7, the J call TRBJ2-1; the D is unclear. Germline CDR1 is SSHAT and CDR2 is FNYEAQ (reference sequence). V dropped 4 bases and J dropped 9 bases, with 13 bases sitting between them. This CDR3 comprises 13 residues. CDR3 sequence (DNA): TGTGCCAGCAGCTCAGTGGTGGGTACTGAGCAGTTCTTC. Amino acids: CASSSVVGTEQFF.

This clonotype was detected ten times or more. This chain links TRBV12-3 or TRBV12-4 with TRBJ2-3; TRBD2 might be the D (5 bases). V lost 7 bases and J lost 0, with 11 bases in between. This CDR3 comprises 14 residues. CDR3 protein: CASNQGGSTDTQYF. CDR3 nucleotides: TGTGCCAGCAACCAAGGAGGTAGCACAGATACGCAGTATTTT.

This clonotype was recorded many times. This chain connects TRBV4-3 to TRBJ2-2; maybe TRBD2 (5 bases). The CDR3 extends over 15 amino acids. Germline V gene lookup returns CDR1 LGHNA and CDR2 YSLEER. The V end was cut by 2 bases, the J end by 0 bases, with 7 bases between. The CDR3 nucleotides are TGCGCCAGCAGCCAAATAGCGTCGAACACCGGGGAGCTGTTTTTT. This codes for CASSQIASNTGELFF.

The chain uses TRBV5-6 and TRBJ1-6, with 8 positions matching TRBD1. The CDR3 contains 16 residues. V was clipped by 5 bases and J by 7 bases; unmatched bases: 11. From germline, CDR1 is SGHDT and CDR2 YYEEEE. This chain's CDR3 is CASSSDRGWSNSPLHF. CDR3 DNA: TGTGCCAGCAGTTCCGACAGGGGTTGGTCAAATTCACCCCTCCACTTT.

The chain carries TRBV25-1 and TRBJ2-7; D is possibly TRBD2 (6 bases). The end of the DNA fits TRBJ2-5 better, so the J call may be wrong. The CDR3 has 13 residues. CDR1 MGHDK and CDR2 SYGVNS come from the germline V gene. CDR3 bases: TGTGCCAGCAGTGTACCGGGGGAAGAGACCCAGTACTTC. Amino acids: CASSVPGEETQYF.

This sequence joins TRBV27 and TRBJ2-2, with 9 positions matching TRBD1. CDR1 and CDR2 from the germline V gene are MNHEY and SMNVEV (reference sequence). The CDR3 contains 16 residues. V shed 6 bases, J shed 3 bases, and the junction held 8 bases outside the gene matches. CDR3: CASSLQGALHTGELFF. As DNA, the CDR3 is TGTGCCAGCAGCCTACAGGGGGCCTTGCACACCGGGGAGCTGTTTTTT.

The sample holds many counts of this clonotype. The rearrangement joins TRBV20-1 to TRBJ1-4; 7 bases are shared with TRBD1. The germline V gene encodes CDR1 DFQATT and CDR2 SNEGSKA (reference sequence). Germline trimming cut 5 bases from V and 4 bases from J; bases unmatched to any gene: 7. The CDR3 runs 14 residues. Written as DNA, the CDR3 is TGCAGTGCTCAGCCGGGACAGTATAATGAAAAACTGTTTTTT. This sequence encodes CSAQPGQYNEKLFF.

This clonotype was counted a few times. CDR3 bases: TGTGCCAGCAGCTTCCGGGGAGGGGGACTTGGGGAAAAACTGTTTTTT. Amino acid sequence: CASSFRGGGLGEKLFF. This chain uses TRBV7-7 with TRBJ1-4; TRBD1 is a possible D gene (6 bases). CDR1 SSHAT and CDR2 FNYEAQ come from the germline V gene (reference sequence). The CDR3 sequence is 16 residues long. V dropped 3 bases and J dropped 8 bases, with 19 bases sitting between them.

This clonotype was found many times. The rearrangement links TRBV18 to TRBJ2-7; 7 nucleotides align to TRBD1. The trim removed 5 bases at V and 2 bases at J, leaving 9 bases unmatched. Germline-derived CDR1 and CDR2 are KGHSH and LQKENI. This CDR3 spans 15 amino acids. The CDR3 reads CASSFRQGNPYEQYF. In nucleotides, the CDR3 is TGTGCCAGCTCATTCCGACAGGGTAACCCCTACGAGCAGTACTTC.

This clonotype occurred once. V is TRBV7-9 and J is TRBJ2-7, with TRBD1 matching over 8 bases. The CDR3 spans 13 residues. Germline CDR1 and CDR2: SEHNR and FQNEAQ (reference sequence). The V and J ends lost 5 bases and 4 bases, in that order; junction bases with no gene match: 4. The DNA for the CDR3 is TGTGCCAGCAGCGTCCAGGGGGCTTACGAGCAGTACTTC. Protein sequence: CASSVQGAYEQYF. The entire variable domain, with the rest obtained from reference TRBV7-9 and TRBJ2-7, is as follows: DTGVSQNPRHKITKRGQNVTFRCDPISEHNRLYWYRQTLGQGPEFLTYFQNEAQLEKSRLLSDRFSAERPKGSFSTLEIQRTEQGDSAMYLCASSVQGAYEQYFGPGTRLTVT.

As for this clonotype: Germline and junction disagree at one end, which may indicate a read error. The rearrangement joins TRBV24-1 to TRBJ2-3, with D maybe TRBD2 (6 bases). The CDR3 is made up of 14 amino acids. Germline CDR1 is KGHDR and CDR2 is SFDVKD. The CDR3 nucleotides read TGTGCCGCCAGTGATTCCCCGGGACTCCATACGCAGTATTTT. Translated, it gives CAASDSPGLHTQYF.

This clonotype was seen ten or more times. This rearrangement joins TRBV12-3 or TRBV12-4 to TRBJ2-7; the D is unclear. The CDR3 has 11 amino acids. V lost 6 bases and J 5 bases, leaving 8 bases between the germline ends. DNA of the CDR3: TGTGCCAGCAGGTATGGGAACGAGCAGTACTTC. Its translation: CASRYGNEQYF.

This clonotype was seen only once. The chain carries TRBV10-2 and TRBJ2-7; tentatively, D is TRBD1 (6 bases). Trimming removed 9 bases from V and 2 bases from J, with 11 bases in between. CDR1 is WSHSY, CDR2 SAAADI, per germline. The length of the CDR3 is 12 residues. The CDR3 nucleotides read TGCGCCAGTCGGGACAACCCCTACGAGCAGTACTTC. It encodes CASRDNPYEQYF.

The chain carries TRBV29-1 and TRBJ2-1; the match to TRBD1 covers 9 bases. This CDR3 has 13 amino acids. Germline V lookup: CDR1 SQVTM, CDR2 ANQGSEA. V dropped 6 bases and J dropped 4; count of bases not matched to a gene: 4. The CDR3, as DNA: TGCAGCGTAACCGGGACAGGGTACAATGAGCAGTTCTTC. Protein sequence: CSVTGTGYNEQFF.

This sequence joins TRBV10-3 and TRBJ2-7; no firm D call. The germline V gene encodes CDR1 ENHRY and CDR2 SYGVKD. The CDR3 covers 15 residues. Trimming took 0 bases from V and 6 from J, leaving 15 bases between them. Here the CDR3 reads CAISESVTLSPEQYF. CDR3 bases: TGTGCCATCAGTGAGTCGGTAACACTGTCCCCCGAGCAGTACTTC.

The rearrangement joins TRBV5-1 to TRBJ1-5, with 8 bases that match TRBD1. V gave up 3 bases and J gave up 7 bases; unmatched junction bases: 6. The CDR3 is 14 residues long. The V gene's germline CDR1 is SGHRS and CDR2 YFSETQ. CDR3 nucleotides: TGCGCCAGCAGCTCAGGGGGCGCGGGGCAGCCCCAGCATTTT. Its protein product is CASSSGGAGQPQHF.

V is TRBV29-1 and J is TRBJ2-1; 7 bases line up with TRBD2. Germline V gives CDR1 SQVTM, CDR2 ANQGSEA. CDR3 size: 18 residues. With 3 bases clipped from V and 1 base from J, the junction kept 15 bases outside the gene matches. DNA of the CDR3: TGCAGCGTTGACGGTGGGGAGAGCGGGATGGTATCCTACAATGAGCAGTTCTTC. Translated: CSVDGGESGMVSYNEQFF.

This clonotype showed up many times. The V and J genes are TRBV20-1 and TRBJ2-5; the match to TRBD2 covers 13 bases. The germline CDR1 and CDR2 sequences are DFQATT and SNEGSKA (reference sequence). V trimming: 6 bases; J trimming: 5 bases; junction bases outside the gene matches: 9. CDR3 size: 15 residues. Written as DNA, the CDR3 is TGCAGTGCCTCGACTAGCGGGGGGTCGGGGGAGACCCAGTACTTC. Protein product: CSASTSGGSGETQYF.

This clonotype was observed at least ten times. The gene calls are TRBV20-1 and TRBJ1-6; tentatively, D is TRBD1 (5 bases). Trimming pared 3 bases from V and 1 base from J, leaving 10 bases between. This CDR3 region has 15 residues. Germline CDR1 is DFQATT and CDR2 is SNEGSKA (reference sequence). The CDR3 sequence is CSARPQGSYNSPLHF. Here the CDR3 DNA reads TGCAGTGCTAGGCCCCAGGGATCCTATAATTCACCCCTCCACTTT.

The V and J genes are TRBV24-1 and TRBJ2-1; the D is unclear. This CDR3 has 11 residues. Germline V gene sequence: CDR1 KGHDR, CDR2 SFDVKD. Trimming shortened V by 5 bases and J by 7 bases, and 5 bases separated the two germline ends. CDR3 in amino acids: CATSVVNEQFF. In DNA, the CDR3 is TGTGCCACCAGTGTCGTGAATGAGCAGTTCTTC.

This clonotype was seen repeatedly, ten times or more. The V and J genes are TRBV6-6 and TRBJ1-1; D may be TRBD1 (6 bases). Looked up from germline, CDR1 is MNHNY and CDR2 is SVGAGI (reference sequence). V was trimmed by 0 bases and J by 2 bases, leaving 10 bases between them. The CDR3 is made up of 15 amino acids. This CDR3 reads CASSYSLGQNTEAFF. The CDR3 region has the DNA TGTGCCAGCAGTTACTCGCTGGGACAAAACACTGAAGCTTTCTTT.

About this clonotype: This may stem from a read error, because a much larger clone lies one nucleotide away. The gene calls are TRBV2 and TRBJ1-1, with D maybe TRBD1 (5 bases). The V end lost 4 bases, the J end lost 4 bases, and 7 bases lay between the germline ends. Germline CDR1 and CDR2: SNHLY and FYNNEI. This CDR3 has 12 amino acids. For the CDR3, the DNA is TGTGCCAGCAGTGGGGGGAGCACTGAAGCTTTCTTT. Protein product: CASSGGSTEAFF.